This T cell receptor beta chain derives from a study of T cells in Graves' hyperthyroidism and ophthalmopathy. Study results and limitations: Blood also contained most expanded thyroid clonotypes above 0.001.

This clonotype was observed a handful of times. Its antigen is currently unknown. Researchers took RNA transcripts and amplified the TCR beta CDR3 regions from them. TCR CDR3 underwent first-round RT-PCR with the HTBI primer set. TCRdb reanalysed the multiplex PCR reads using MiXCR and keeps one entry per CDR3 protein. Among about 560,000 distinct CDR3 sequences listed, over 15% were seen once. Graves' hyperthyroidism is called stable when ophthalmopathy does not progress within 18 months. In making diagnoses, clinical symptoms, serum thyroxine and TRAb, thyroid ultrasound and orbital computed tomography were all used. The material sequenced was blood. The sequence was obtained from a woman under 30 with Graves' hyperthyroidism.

CDR3 sequence (DNA): TGTGCCAGTGGCGGGGCCGGGGCCAACGTCCTGACTTTC. Amino acid sequence: CASGGAGANVLTF. The chain combines TRBV12-3 or TRBV12-4 with TRBJ2-6; TRBD2 is a possible D gene (6 bases). The CDR3 has 13 amino acids. V was trimmed by 9 bases and J by 4 bases, leaving 10 bases between them.